The rows below give T cell receptor beta chains drawn from one sample of a study of a mutant IDH1 vaccine in newly diagnosed glioma. Sequencing was performed with immunoSEQ multiplex PCR; in TCRdb, only in-frame clones are kept and a portion is missing. The sample has 40,000 to 60,000 clones, roughly 84% seen once. No antigen is known for these receptors. Source: PBMCs, taken from a glioma patient whose treatment included an IDH1 peptide vaccine. The receptors derive from a man aged 40-50 years with glioma. The CDR3 runs from the conserved cysteine through the conserved F or W. The D gene is left open where the match is weak. Rows may omit the clone size; those that give it use once, few, many or a size class.

j_call: TRBJ2-7
v_call: TRBV4-2
clone_size: -
d_call: TRBD2
cdr3_aa: CASSVRTSGPTYEQYF
cdr3_nt: TGTGCCAGCAGCGTTCGGACTAGCGGTCCAACCTACGAGCAGTACTTC

j_call: TRBJ1-5
v_call: TRBV5-5
clone_size: -
d_call: -
cdr3_aa: CASSWGLADQPQHF
cdr3_nt: TGTGCCAGCAGCTGGGGACTTGCAGATCAGCCCCAGCATTTT

j_call: TRBJ2-6
v_call: TRBV11-2
clone_size: -
d_call: TRBD2
cdr3_aa: CASSLALAGSGANVLTF
cdr3_nt: TGTGCCAGCAGCTTGGCGCTAGCGGGGTCTGGGGCCAACGTCCTGACTTTC

j_call: TRBJ2-7
v_call: TRBV6-1
clone_size: -
d_call: -
cdr3_aa: CASSGEASSYEQYF
cdr3_nt: TGTGCCAGCAGTGGGGAGGCGAGCTCCTACGAGCAGTACTTC

j_call: TRBJ2-2
v_call: TRBV5-1
clone_size: -
d_call: -
cdr3_aa: CASSLGGRTSLFTGELFF
cdr3_nt: TGCGCCAGCAGCTTGGGGGGACGTACTTCCCTGTTCACCGGGGAGCTGTTTTTT

j_call: TRBJ1-5
v_call: TRBV27
clone_size: -
d_call: -
cdr3_aa: CASSLYARQGNQPQHF
cdr3_nt: TGTGCCAGCAGTTTATATGCGCGGCAGGGCAATCAGCCCCAGCATTTT

j_call: TRBJ2-7
v_call: TRBV7-9
clone_size: few
d_call: -
cdr3_aa: CASSLGEFYEQYF
cdr3_nt: TGTGCCAGCAGCTTAGGGGAATTCTACGAGCAGTACTTC

j_call: TRBJ2-3
v_call: TRBV27
clone_size: -
d_call: TRBD2
cdr3_aa: CASSLGTRPDTQYF
cdr3_nt: TGTGCCAGCAGTCTCGGGACTAGACCAGATACGCAGTATTTT

j_call: TRBJ2-2
v_call: TRBV7-7
clone_size: -
d_call: -
cdr3_aa: CASSLGGTNTGELFF
cdr3_nt: TGTGCCAGCAGCTTGGGGGGCACGAACACCGGGGAGCTGTTTTTT

j_call: TRBJ1-3
v_call: TRBV9
clone_size: -
d_call: -
cdr3_aa: CASSALDTASSGNTIYF
cdr3_nt: TGTGCCAGCAGCGCACTAGACACCGCGAGCTCTGGAAACACCATATATTTT

j_call: TRBJ1-1
v_call: TRBV29-1
clone_size: -
d_call: -
cdr3_aa: CSHTRGTEAFF
cdr3_nt: TGCAGCCATACGAGGGGCACTGAAGCTTTCTTT

j_call: TRBJ1-1
v_call: TRBV6-5
clone_size: -
d_call: -
cdr3_aa: CASSYSRVNTEAFF
cdr3_nt: TGTGCCAGCAGTTACTCCCGAGTGAACACTGAAGCTTTCTTT

j_call: TRBJ2-3
v_call: TRBV6-5
clone_size: -
d_call: -
cdr3_aa: CASTAPRAGTDTQYF
cdr3_nt: TGTGCCAGCACCGCCCCCAGGGCAGGAACAGATACGCAGTATTTT

j_call: TRBJ1-5
v_call: TRBV4-1
clone_size: few
d_call: -
cdr3_aa: CASSAGAGELQPQHF
cdr3_nt: TGCGCCAGCAGCGCCGGGGCAGGCGAATTACAGCCCCAGCATTTT

j_call: TRBJ2-7
v_call: TRBV13
clone_size: -
d_call: -
cdr3_aa: CASRGQPNYEQYF
cdr3_nt: TGTGCCAGCAGGGGACAACCGAACTACGAGCAGTACTTC

j_call: TRBJ2-7
v_call: TRBV7-2
clone_size: -
d_call: -
cdr3_aa: CASSLAFTYEQYF
cdr3_nt: TGTGCCAGCAGCTTAGCGTTTACCTACGAGCAGTACTTC

j_call: TRBJ2-1
v_call: TRBV29-1
clone_size: -
d_call: TRBD1
cdr3_aa: CSVQAGTGSYNEQFF
cdr3_nt: TGCAGCGTACAAGCCGGGACAGGGTCTTACAATGAGCAGTTCTTC

j_call: TRBJ1-6
v_call: TRBV30
clone_size: -
d_call: -
cdr3_aa: CAWNNDRPGANNSPLHF
cdr3_nt: TGTGCCTGGAATAACGACAGGCCGGGAGCAAATAATTCACCCCTCCACTTT

j_call: TRBJ2-2
v_call: TRBV5-5
clone_size: -
d_call: TRBD2
cdr3_aa: CASSGGGNTGELFF
cdr3_nt: TGTGCCAGCTCGGGCGGGGGGAACACCGGGGAGCTGTTTTTT

j_call: TRBJ1-6
v_call: TRBV6-5
clone_size: -
d_call: -
cdr3_aa: CASTSSPYNSPLHF
cdr3_nt: TGTGCCAGTACCTCGTCCCCCTATAATTCACCCCTCCACTTT

j_call: TRBJ1-5
v_call: TRBV19
clone_size: -
d_call: TRBD1
cdr3_aa: CASSIGTGGSGNQPQHF
cdr3_nt: TGTGCCAGTAGTATTGGGACAGGAGGGTCGGGCAATCAGCCCCAGCATTTT

j_call: TRBJ2-7
v_call: TRBV12-5
clone_size: -
d_call: -
cdr3_aa: CASGSWVGASSYEQYF
cdr3_nt: TGTGCTAGTGGTTCTTGGGTCGGGGCGAGCTCCTACGAGCAGTACTTC

j_call: TRBJ2-1
v_call: TRBV15
clone_size: -
d_call: -
cdr3_aa: CATSGASGYNEQFF
cdr3_nt: TGTGCCACCAGCGGGGCGTCCGGGTACAATGAGCAGTTCTTC

j_call: TRBJ2-5
v_call: TRBV15
clone_size: -
d_call: -
cdr3_aa: CATSLGGPQETQYF
cdr3_nt: TGTGCCACCAGCCTCGGGGGGCCCCAAGAGACCCAGTACTTC

j_call: TRBJ1-2
v_call: TRBV2
clone_size: -
d_call: -
cdr3_aa: CASSTSASNGYTF
cdr3_nt: TGTGCCAGCAGTACCTCCGCTAGCAATGGCTACACCTTC

j_call: TRBJ1-6
v_call: TRBV5-4
clone_size: once
d_call: -
cdr3_aa: CASSSEAAGSPLHF
cdr3_nt: TGTGCCAGCAGCTCTGAAGCCGCGGGGTCACCCCTCCACTTT

j_call: TRBJ2-7
v_call: TRBV4-2
clone_size: -
d_call: -
cdr3_aa: CASSQYRGYEQYF
cdr3_nt: TGTGCCAGCAGCCAATATCGGGGGTATGAGCAGTACTTC

j_call: TRBJ1-2
v_call: TRBV14
clone_size: -
d_call: -
cdr3_aa: CASSPAGVNYGYTF
cdr3_nt: TGTGCCAGCAGTCCCGCAGGGGTTAACTATGGCTACACCTTC

j_call: TRBJ1-5
v_call: TRBV13
clone_size: -
d_call: -
cdr3_aa: CASSLGTDVTQPQHF
cdr3_nt: TGTGCCAGCAGCTTAGGCACGGACGTAACTCAGCCCCAGCATTTT

j_call: TRBJ2-2
v_call: TRBV6-1
clone_size: -
d_call: TRBD2
cdr3_aa: CASSVRGGSAGELFF
cdr3_nt: TGTGCCAGCAGTGTCCGGGGGGGGAGCGCCGGGGAGCTGTTTTTT

j_call: TRBJ1-5
v_call: TRBV7-9
clone_size: -
d_call: -
cdr3_aa: CASSAQGSWQPQHF
cdr3_nt: TGTGCCAGCAGCGCACAGGGTTCGTGGCAGCCCCAGCATTTT

j_call: TRBJ2-7
v_call: TRBV19
clone_size: -
d_call: TRBD2
cdr3_aa: CASSSGGLSYEQYF
cdr3_nt: TGTGCCAGTAGTAGCGGGGGACTCTCCTACGAGCAGTACTTC

j_call: TRBJ2-3
v_call: TRBV5-6
clone_size: -
d_call: TRBD2
cdr3_aa: CASSPTGGTDTQYF
cdr3_nt: TGTGCCAGCAGCCCGACGGGAGGGACAGATACGCAGTATTTT

j_call: TRBJ2-2
v_call: TRBV2
clone_size: -
d_call: TRBD2
cdr3_aa: CASSFQLAGGQDTGELFF
cdr3_nt: TGTGCCAGCAGCTTTCAACTAGCGGGGGGGCAGGACACCGGGGAGCTGTTTTTT

j_call: TRBJ1-6
v_call: TRBV5-5
clone_size: -
d_call: -
cdr3_aa: CASARQAGDNSPLHF
cdr3_nt: TGTGCCAGCGCGCGGCAGGCGGGGGATAATTCACCCCTCCACTTT

j_call: TRBJ2-1
v_call: TRBV30
clone_size: -
d_call: TRBD1
cdr3_aa: CAWKSWTGMGEQFF
cdr3_nt: TGTGCCTGGAAAAGCTGGACAGGGATGGGAGAGCAGTTCTTC

j_call: TRBJ2-5
v_call: TRBV7-6
clone_size: -
d_call: -
cdr3_aa: CASSPPAGAQETQYF
cdr3_nt: TGTGCCAGCAGCCCGCCCGCGGGGGCCCAAGAGACCCAGTACTTC

j_call: TRBJ1-3
v_call: TRBV4-1
clone_size: -
d_call: -
cdr3_aa: CASSQNQGSGGNTIYF
cdr3_nt: TGCGCCAGCAGCCAGAACCAGGGGTCTGGTGGAAACACCATATATTTT

j_call: TRBJ2-5
v_call: TRBV7-7
clone_size: -
d_call: -
cdr3_aa: CASSLGREVSETQYF
cdr3_nt: TGTGCCAGCAGCTTGGGCAGGGAAGTCTCTGAGACCCAGTACTTC

j_call: TRBJ2-7
v_call: TRBV2
clone_size: -
d_call: -
cdr3_aa: CASSEGRGAYEQYF
cdr3_nt: TGTGCCAGCAGTGAGGGGCGGGGAGCCTACGAGCAGTACTTC

j_call: TRBJ2-5
v_call: TRBV11-2
clone_size: -
d_call: -
cdr3_aa: CASSLVGGALETQYF
cdr3_nt: TGTGCCAGCAGCTTAGTGGGGGGGGCCTTGGAGACCCAGTACTTC

j_call: TRBJ1-2
v_call: TRBV6-5
clone_size: -
d_call: -
cdr3_aa: CASSYSGGFNYGYTF
cdr3_nt: TGTGCCAGCAGTTACTCTGGGGGTTTCAACTATGGCTACACCTTC

j_call: TRBJ1-5
v_call: TRBV10-3
clone_size: -
d_call: TRBD1
cdr3_aa: CAISLGQDSNQPQHF
cdr3_nt: TGTGCCATCAGCTTGGGACAGGATAGCAATCAGCCCCAGCATTTT

j_call: TRBJ1-4
v_call: TRBV9
clone_size: few
d_call: TRBD1
cdr3_aa: CASSGTGVNEKLFF
cdr3_nt: TGTGCCAGCAGCGGGACAGGAGTAAATGAAAAACTGTTTTTT

j_call: TRBJ2-7
v_call: TRBV15
clone_size: few
d_call: TRBD2
cdr3_aa: CATSSGGSGYEQYF
cdr3_nt: TGTGCCACCAGCAGCGGCGGGAGCGGCTACGAGCAGTACTTC

j_call: TRBJ2-7
v_call: TRBV5-6
clone_size: -
d_call: -
cdr3_aa: CASSLEQGHEQYF
cdr3_nt: TGTGCCAGCAGCTTGGAACAGGGCCACGAGCAGTACTTC

j_call: TRBJ1-1
v_call: TRBV5-1
clone_size: few
d_call: -
cdr3_aa: CASSPANRNTEAFF
cdr3_nt: TGCGCCAGCAGCCCCGCCAACAGGAACACTGAAGCTTTCTTT

j_call: TRBJ1-3
v_call: TRBV7-9
clone_size: -
d_call: -
cdr3_aa: CASSFSDRRSGNTIYF
cdr3_nt: TGTGCCAGCAGCTTCTCCGACCGTAGGTCTGGAAACACCATATATTTT

j_call: TRBJ1-2
v_call: TRBV5-1
clone_size: few
d_call: -
cdr3_aa: CASSSLDGREGYTF
cdr3_nt: TGCGCCAGCAGCTCCTTGGACGGACGGGAAGGCTACACCTTC

j_call: TRBJ1-4
v_call: TRBV19
clone_size: -
d_call: -
cdr3_aa: CASSIVVRREEKEKLFF
cdr3_nt: TGTGCCAGTAGTATAGTGGTACGAAGGGAAGAGAAGGAAAAACTGTTTTTT

j_call: TRBJ1-1
v_call: TRBV29-1
clone_size: -
d_call: TRBD1
cdr3_aa: CSVGAWDRAGNTEAFF
cdr3_nt: TGCAGCGTGGGGGCCTGGGACAGGGCAGGAAACACTGAAGCTTTCTTT

j_call: TRBJ1-2
v_call: TRBV5-6
clone_size: -
d_call: TRBD1
cdr3_aa: CASSFQGARYGYTF
cdr3_nt: TGTGCCAGCAGCTTCCAGGGGGCGAGATATGGCTACACCTTC

j_call: TRBJ2-1
v_call: TRBV7-9
clone_size: -
d_call: -
cdr3_aa: CASSPPGAGHNEQFF
cdr3_nt: TGTGCCAGCAGCCCGCCGGGGGCAGGCCACAATGAGCAGTTCTTC

j_call: TRBJ2-7
v_call: TRBV5-1
clone_size: -
d_call: TRBD1
cdr3_aa: CASSLGTGGNKGLSGEQYF
cdr3_nt: TGCGCCAGCAGCTTGGGGACAGGGGGCAATAAGGGGCTGTCAGGCGAGCAGTACTTC

j_call: TRBJ2-7
v_call: TRBV30
clone_size: -
d_call: TRBD2
cdr3_aa: CAWSEGSGAYEQYF
cdr3_nt: TGTGCCTGGAGTGAGGGTAGCGGGGCCTACGAGCAGTACTTC

j_call: TRBJ2-7
v_call: TRBV5-1
clone_size: -
d_call: -
cdr3_aa: CASNRGIGRHEQYF
cdr3_nt: TGCGCCAGCAATCGAGGGATAGGGCGCCACGAGCAGTACTTC

j_call: TRBJ1-1
v_call: TRBV20-1
clone_size: -
d_call: -
cdr3_aa: CSGPLNTEAFF
cdr3_nt: TGCAGTGGGCCTCTTAACACTGAAGCTTTCTTT

j_call: TRBJ1-1
v_call: TRBV11-3
clone_size: -
d_call: TRBD1
cdr3_aa: CASSSGRGTTEAFF
cdr3_nt: TGTGCCAGCAGCTCGGGCAGGGGGACCACTGAAGCTTTCTTT

j_call: TRBJ1-1
v_call: TRBV20-1
clone_size: many
d_call: -
cdr3_aa: CSVPADTEAFF
cdr3_nt: TGCAGTGTTCCGGCAGACACTGAAGCTTTCTTT